The entry below gives a single T cell receptor beta chain sequence along with its context. Its antigen is not identified. Germline V lookup: CDR1 SGHVS, CDR2 FQNEAQ. The CDR3 totals 13 residues. The data belong to a study of T cells expressing NK-cell markers. One entry per CDR3 protein, without DNA, is what TCRdb gives after re-calling the 5' RACE reads. In total, the table holds more than 400,000 distinct CDR3 sequences. Points from the study as a whole: Dominant NKG2C+ clonotypes were found to form roughly 1.0-7.0% of CD8+ T cells in 5 or 6 donors.

What was sequenced was blood T cells: a sorted CD56 or NKG2C T cell subset, CD4+ or CD8+ T cells, or bulk PBMC T cells (not recorded which). The clonotype comes from a woman aged 18 to 75 in good health. V usage is TRBV7-8 and J usage is TRBJ1-5. The CDR3 region is CASSPFSNQPQHF.